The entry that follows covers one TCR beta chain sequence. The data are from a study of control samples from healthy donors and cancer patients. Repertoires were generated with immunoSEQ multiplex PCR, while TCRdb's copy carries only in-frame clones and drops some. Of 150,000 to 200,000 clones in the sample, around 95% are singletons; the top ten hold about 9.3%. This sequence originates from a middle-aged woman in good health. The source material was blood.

The CDR3 sequence: CAISEHDPTYEQYF. Here the CDR3 DNA reads TGTGCCATCAGTGAACACGATCCGACCTACGAGCAGTACTTC. The V call is TRBV10-3, the J call TRBJ2-7; no definite D call. The CDR3 loop spans 14 amino acids. Germline V gene data show CDR1 as ENHRY and CDR2 as SYGVKD. V gave up 3 bases and J gave up 2 bases, with 11 bases separating them.